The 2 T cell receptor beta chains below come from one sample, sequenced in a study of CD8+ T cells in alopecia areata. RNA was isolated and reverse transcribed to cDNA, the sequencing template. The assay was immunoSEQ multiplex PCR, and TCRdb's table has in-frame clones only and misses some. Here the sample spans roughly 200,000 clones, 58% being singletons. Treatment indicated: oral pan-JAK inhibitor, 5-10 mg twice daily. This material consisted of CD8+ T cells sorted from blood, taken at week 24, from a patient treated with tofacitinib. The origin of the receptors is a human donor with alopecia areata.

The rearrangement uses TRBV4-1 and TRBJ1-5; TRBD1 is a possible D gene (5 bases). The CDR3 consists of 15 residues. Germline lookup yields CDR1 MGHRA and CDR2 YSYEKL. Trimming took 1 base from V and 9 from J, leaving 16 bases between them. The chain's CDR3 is CASSQGGVRDSPQHF. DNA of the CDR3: TGCGCCAGCAGCCAAGGGGGGGTCAGAGATTCGCCCCAGCATTTT.

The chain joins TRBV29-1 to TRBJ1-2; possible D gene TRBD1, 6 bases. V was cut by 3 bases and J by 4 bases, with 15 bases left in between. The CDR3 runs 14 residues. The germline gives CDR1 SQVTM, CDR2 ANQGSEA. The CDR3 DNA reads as TGCAGCGTTGAGTCAGGGGAGGGACCCTATGGCTACACCTTC. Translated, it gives CSVESGEGPYGYTF.